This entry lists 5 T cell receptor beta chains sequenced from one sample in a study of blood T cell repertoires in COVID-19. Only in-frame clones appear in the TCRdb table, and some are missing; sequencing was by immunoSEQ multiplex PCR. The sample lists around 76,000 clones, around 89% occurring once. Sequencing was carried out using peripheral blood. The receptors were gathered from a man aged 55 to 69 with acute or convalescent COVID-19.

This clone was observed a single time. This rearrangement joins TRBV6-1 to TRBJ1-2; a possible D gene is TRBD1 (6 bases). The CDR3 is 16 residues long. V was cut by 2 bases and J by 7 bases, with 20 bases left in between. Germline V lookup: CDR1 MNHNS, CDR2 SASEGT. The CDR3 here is CASSELHLSGGSGYTF. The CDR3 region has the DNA TGTGCCAGCAGTGAACTACATCTTAGTGGGGGCAGTGGCTACACCTTC.

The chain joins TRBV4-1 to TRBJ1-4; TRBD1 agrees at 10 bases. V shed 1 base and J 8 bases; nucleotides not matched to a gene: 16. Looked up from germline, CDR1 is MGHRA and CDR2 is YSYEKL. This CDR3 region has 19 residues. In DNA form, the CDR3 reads TGCGCCAGCAGCCAAGCTTCCCAGTCCAGGACAGGGGGAAACGAAAAACTGTTTTTT. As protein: CASSQASQSRTGGNEKLFF.

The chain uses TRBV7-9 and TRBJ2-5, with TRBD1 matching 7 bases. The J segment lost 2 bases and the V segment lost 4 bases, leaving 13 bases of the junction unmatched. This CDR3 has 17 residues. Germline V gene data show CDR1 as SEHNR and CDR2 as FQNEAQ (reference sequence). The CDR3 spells CASSSPPADRNQETQYF. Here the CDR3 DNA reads TGTGCCAGCAGCTCCCCCCCGGCGGACAGGAATCAAGAGACCCAGTACTTC.

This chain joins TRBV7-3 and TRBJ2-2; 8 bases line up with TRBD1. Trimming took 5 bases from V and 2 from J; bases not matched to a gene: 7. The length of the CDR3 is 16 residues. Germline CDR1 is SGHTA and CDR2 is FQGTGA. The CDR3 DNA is TGTGCCAGCAGCGAACGGACAGGGACCAACACCGGGGAGCTGTTTTTT. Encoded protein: CASSERTGTNTGELFF.

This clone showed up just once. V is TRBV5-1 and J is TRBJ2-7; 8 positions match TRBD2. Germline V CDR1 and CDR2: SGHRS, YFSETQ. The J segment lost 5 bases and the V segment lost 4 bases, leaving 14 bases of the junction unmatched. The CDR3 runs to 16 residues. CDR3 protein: CASSPLAAAGVNEQYF. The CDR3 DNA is TGCGCCAGCAGCCCACTAGCGGCGGCAGGGGTGAACGAGCAGTACTTC. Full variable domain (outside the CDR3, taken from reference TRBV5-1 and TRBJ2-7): KAGVTQTPRYLIKTRGQQVTLSCSPISGHRSVSWYQQTPGQGLQFLFEYFSETQRNKGNFPGRFSGRQFSNSRSEMNVSTLELGDSALYLCASSPLAAAGVNEQYFGPGTRLTVT.